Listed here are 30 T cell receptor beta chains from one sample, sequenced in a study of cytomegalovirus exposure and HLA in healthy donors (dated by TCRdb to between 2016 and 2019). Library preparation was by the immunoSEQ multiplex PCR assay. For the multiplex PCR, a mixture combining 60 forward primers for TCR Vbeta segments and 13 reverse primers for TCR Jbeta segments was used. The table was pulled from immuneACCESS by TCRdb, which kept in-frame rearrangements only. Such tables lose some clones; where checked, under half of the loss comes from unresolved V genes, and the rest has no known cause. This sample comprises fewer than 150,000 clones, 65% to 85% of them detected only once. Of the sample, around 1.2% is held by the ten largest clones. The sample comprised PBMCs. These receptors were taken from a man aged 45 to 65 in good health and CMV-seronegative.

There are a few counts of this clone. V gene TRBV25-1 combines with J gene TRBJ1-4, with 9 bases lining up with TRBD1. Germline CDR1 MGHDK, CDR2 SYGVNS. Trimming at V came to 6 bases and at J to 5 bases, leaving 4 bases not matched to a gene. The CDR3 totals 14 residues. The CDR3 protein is CASRGQGRNEKLFF. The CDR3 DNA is TGTGCCAGCAGGGGACAGGGTCGCAATGAAAAACTGTTTTTT.

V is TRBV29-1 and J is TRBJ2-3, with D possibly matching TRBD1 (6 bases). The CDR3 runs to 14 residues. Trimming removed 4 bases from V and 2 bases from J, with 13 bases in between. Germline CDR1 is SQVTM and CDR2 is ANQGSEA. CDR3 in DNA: TGCAGCGTTGTCAGGGGCGGAGCCACAGATACGCAGTATTTT. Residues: CSVVRGGATDTQYF.

Here the CDR3 reads CASSLEGTAYEQYF. CDR3 in DNA: TGTGCCAGCAGTTTGGAAGGGACAGCTTACGAGCAGTACTTC. The chain employs TRBV28 and TRBJ2-7, with 7 positions matching TRBD1. The germline gives CDR1 MDHEN, CDR2 SYDVKM. Trimming at V came to 3 bases and at J to 4 bases, leaving 6 bases not matched to a gene. The CDR3 sequence is 14 residues long.

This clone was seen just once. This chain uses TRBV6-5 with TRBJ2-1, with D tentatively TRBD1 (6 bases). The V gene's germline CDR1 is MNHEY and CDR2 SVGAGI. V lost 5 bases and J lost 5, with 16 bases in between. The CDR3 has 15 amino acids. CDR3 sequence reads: CASSGGRVGNNEQFF. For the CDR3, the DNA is TGTGCCAGCAGTGGGGGCAGGGTGGGAAACAATGAGCAGTTCTTC.

The CDR3 loop is CASIKSLAGHEQYF. The CDR3 DNA sequence: TGTGCCAGCATCAAGAGTCTAGCGGGGCACGAGCAGTACTTC. V gene TRBV28 combines with J gene TRBJ2-7, with 9 positions matching TRBD2. The CDR3 is 14 residues long. The J segment lost 5 bases and the V segment lost 7 bases, leaving 9 bases of the junction unmatched. CDR1 and CDR2 (germline): MDHEN, SYDVKM.

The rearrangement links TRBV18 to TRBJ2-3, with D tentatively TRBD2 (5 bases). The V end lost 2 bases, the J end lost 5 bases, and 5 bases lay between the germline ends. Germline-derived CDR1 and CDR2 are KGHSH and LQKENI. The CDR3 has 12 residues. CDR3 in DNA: TGTGCCAGCTCACCAGCGGGAGATACGCAGTATTTT. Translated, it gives CASSPAGDTQYF.

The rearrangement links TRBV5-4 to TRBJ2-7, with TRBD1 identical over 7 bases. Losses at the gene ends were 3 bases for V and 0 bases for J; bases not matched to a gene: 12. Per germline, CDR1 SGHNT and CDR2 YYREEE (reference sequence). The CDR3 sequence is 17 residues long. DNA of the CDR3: TGTGCCAGCAGCTCACCTAGGGACAGACCATTCTCCTACGAGCAGTACTTC. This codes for CASSSPRDRPFSYEQYF.

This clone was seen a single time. The CDR3 loop reads CASREAGGPSGTQYF. CDR3 nucleotides: TGTGCCAGCAGGGAGGCGGGAGGCCCGTCGGGGACCCAGTACTTC. The chain employs TRBV11-2 and TRBJ2-5; 8 positions match TRBD2. CDR3 length equals 15 residues. Germline CDR1 is SGHAT and CDR2 is FQNNGV. Trimming at V came to 6 bases and at J to 7 bases, leaving 13 bases not matched to a gene.

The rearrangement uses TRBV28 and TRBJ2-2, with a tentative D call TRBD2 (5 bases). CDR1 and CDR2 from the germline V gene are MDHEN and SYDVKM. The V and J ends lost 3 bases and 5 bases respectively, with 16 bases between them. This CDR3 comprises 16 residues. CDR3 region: CASSLVSLRGTGELFF. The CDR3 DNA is TGTGCCAGCAGTTTGGTGTCGTTGAGAGGGACCGGGGAGCTGTTTTTT.

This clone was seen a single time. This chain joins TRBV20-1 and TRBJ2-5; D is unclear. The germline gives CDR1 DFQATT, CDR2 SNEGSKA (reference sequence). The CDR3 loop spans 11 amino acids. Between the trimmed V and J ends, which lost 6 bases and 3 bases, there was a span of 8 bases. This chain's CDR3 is CSALLEETQYF. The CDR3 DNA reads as TGCAGTGCACTCCTCGAAGAGACCCAGTACTTC.

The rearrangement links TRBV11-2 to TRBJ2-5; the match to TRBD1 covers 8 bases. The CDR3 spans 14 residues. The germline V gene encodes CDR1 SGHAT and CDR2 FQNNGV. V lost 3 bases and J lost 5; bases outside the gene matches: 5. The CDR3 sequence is CASSLTGVGETQYF. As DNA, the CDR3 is TGTGCCAGCAGCTTGACAGGGGTCGGGGAGACCCAGTACTTC.

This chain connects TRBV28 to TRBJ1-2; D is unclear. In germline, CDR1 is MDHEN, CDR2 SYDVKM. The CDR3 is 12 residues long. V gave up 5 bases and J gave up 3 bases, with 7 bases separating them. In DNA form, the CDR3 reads TGTGCCAGCAGTCGGGGATACTATGGCTACACCTTC. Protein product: CASSRGYYGYTF.

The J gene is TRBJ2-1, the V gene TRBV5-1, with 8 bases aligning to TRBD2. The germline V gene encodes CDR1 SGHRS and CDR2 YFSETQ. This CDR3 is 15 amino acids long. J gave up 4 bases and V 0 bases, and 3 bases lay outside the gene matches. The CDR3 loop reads CASSLVPSGYNEQFF. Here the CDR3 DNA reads TGCGCCAGCAGCTTGGTCCCTAGCGGGTACAATGAGCAGTTCTTC.

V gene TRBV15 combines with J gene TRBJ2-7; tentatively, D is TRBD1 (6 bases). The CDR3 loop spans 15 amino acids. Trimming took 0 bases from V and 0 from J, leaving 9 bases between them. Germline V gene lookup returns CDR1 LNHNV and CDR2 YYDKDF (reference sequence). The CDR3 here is CATSRETGRSYEQYF. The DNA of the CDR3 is TGTGCCACCAGCAGAGAGACAGGTCGCTCCTACGAGCAGTACTTC.

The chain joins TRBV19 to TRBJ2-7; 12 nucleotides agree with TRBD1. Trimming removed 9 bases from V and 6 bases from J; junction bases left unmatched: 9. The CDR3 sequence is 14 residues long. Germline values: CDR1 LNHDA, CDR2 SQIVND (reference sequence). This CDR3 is CASEQGQGAGEQYF. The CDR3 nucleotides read TGTGCCAGCGAGCAGGGACAGGGGGCTGGCGAGCAGTACTTC.

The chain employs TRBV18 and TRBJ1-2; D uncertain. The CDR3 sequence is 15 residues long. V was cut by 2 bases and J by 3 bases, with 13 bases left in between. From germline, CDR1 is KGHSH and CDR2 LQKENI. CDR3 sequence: CASSPVSVGDYGYTF. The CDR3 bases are TGTGCCAGCTCACCAGTATCGGTCGGGGACTATGGCTACACCTTC.

The CDR3: CASSAPWSGANTEAFF. The CDR3 coding sequence is TGTGCCAGCAGCGCCCCATGGAGTGGTGCGAACACTGAAGCTTTCTTT. This rearrangement joins TRBV11-2 to TRBJ1-1; D gene unclear. V was cut by 5 bases and J by 1 base, with 17 bases left in between. The V gene's germline CDR1 is SGHAT and CDR2 FQNNGV. This CDR3 has 16 amino acids.

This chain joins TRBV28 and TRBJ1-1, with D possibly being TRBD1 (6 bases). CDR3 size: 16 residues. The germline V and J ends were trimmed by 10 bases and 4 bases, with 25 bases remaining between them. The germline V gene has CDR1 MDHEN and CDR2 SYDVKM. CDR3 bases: TGTGCCACTTTTAGGGGGGGCTCTCTGTTGGGCACTGAAGCTTTCTTT. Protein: CATFRGGSLLGTEAFF.

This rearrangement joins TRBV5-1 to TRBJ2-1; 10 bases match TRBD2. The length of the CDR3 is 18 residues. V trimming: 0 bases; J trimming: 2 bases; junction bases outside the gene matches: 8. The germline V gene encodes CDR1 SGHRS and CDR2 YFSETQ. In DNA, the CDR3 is TGCGCCAGCAGCTTGGGGGATGGGCTAGCGGGAGCCTACAATGAGCAGTTCTTC. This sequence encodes CASSLGDGLAGAYNEQFF. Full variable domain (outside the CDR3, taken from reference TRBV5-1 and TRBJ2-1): KAGVTQTPRYLIKTRGQQVTLSCSPISGHRSVSWYQQTPGQGLQFLFEYFSETQRNKGNFPGRFSGRQFSNSRSEMNVSTLELGDSALYLCASSLGDGLAGAYNEQFFGPGTRLTVL.

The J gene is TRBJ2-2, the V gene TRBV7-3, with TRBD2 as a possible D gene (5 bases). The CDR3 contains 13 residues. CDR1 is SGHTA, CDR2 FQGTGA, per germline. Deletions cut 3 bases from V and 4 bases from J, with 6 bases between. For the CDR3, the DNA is TGTGCCAGCAGCTTGGGGAGCACCGGGGAGCTGTTTTTT. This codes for CASSLGSTGELFF.

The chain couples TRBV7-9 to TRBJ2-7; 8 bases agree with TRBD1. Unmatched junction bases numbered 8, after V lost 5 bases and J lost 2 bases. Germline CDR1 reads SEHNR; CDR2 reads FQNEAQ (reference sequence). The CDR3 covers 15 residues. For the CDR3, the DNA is TGTGCCAGCAGCCGATCGGGACAGGAGGCCTACGAGCAGTACTTC. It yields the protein CASSRSGQEAYEQYF.

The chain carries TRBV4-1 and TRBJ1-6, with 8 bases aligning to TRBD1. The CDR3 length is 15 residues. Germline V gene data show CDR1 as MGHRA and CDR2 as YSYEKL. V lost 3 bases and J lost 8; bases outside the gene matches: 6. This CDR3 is CASSQEDRAYSPLHF. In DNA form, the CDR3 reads TGCGCCAGCAGCCAGGAGGACAGGGCCTATTCACCCCTCCACTTT.

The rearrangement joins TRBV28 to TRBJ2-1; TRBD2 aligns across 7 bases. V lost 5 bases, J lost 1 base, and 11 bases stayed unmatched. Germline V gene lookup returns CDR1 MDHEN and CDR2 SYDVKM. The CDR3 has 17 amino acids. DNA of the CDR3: TGTGCCAGCAGTCCCCCCCCCGGACTAGATTCCTACAATGAGCAGTTCTTC. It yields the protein CASSPPPGLDSYNEQFF.

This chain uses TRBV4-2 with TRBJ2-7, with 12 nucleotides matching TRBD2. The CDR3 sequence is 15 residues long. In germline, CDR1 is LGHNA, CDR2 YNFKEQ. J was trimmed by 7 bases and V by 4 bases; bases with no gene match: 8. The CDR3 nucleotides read TGTGCCAGCAGCCCGTCTAGCGGGAGGGCCAAGGAGCAGTACTTC. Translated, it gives CASSPSSGRAKEQYF.

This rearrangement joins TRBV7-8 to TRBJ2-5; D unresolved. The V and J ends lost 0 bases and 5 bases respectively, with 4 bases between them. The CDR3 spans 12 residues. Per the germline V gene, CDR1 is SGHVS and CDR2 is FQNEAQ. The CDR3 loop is CASSLARETQYF. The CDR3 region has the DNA TGTGCCAGCAGCTTAGCGCGTGAGACCCAGTACTTC.

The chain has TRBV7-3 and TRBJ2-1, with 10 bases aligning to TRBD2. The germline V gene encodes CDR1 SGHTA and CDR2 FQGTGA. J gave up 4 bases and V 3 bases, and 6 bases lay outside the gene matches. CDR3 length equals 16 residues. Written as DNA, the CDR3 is TGTGCCAGCAGCTTTTTAGCGGGAGGAGGTTACAATGAGCAGTTCTTC. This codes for CASSFLAGGGYNEQFF.

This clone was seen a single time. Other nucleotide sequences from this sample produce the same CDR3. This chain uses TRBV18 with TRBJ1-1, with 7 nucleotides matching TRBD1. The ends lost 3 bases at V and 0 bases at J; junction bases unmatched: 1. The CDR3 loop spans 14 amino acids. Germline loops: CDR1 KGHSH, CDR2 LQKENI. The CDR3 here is CASSPTGLNTEAFF. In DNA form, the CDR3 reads TGTGCCAGCTCACCGACAGGGCTGAACACTGAAGCTTTCTTT.

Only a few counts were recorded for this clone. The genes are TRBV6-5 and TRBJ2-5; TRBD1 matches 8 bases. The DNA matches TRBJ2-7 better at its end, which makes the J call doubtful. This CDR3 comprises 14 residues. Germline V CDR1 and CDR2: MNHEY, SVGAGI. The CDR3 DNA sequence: TGTGCCAGCAGTTACCAAGACAGGGGTTACGAGCAGTACTTC. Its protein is CASSYQDRGYEQYF.

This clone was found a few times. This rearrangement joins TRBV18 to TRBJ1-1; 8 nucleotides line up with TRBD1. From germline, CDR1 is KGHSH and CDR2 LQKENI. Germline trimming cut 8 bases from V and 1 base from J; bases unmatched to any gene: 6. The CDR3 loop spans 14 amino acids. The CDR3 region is CASATGVRNTEAFF. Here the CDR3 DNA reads TGTGCCAGCGCGACAGGGGTCCGGAACACTGAAGCTTTCTTT.

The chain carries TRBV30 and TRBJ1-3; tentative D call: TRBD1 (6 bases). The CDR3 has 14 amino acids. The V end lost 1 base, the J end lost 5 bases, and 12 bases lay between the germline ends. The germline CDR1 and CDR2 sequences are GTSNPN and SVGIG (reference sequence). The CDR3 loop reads CAWSDGDTRNTIYF. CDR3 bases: TGTGCCTGGAGTGACGGGGACACCAGAAACACCATATATTTT. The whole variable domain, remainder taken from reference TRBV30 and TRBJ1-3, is SQTIHQWPATLVQPVGSPLSLECTVEGTSNPNLYWYRQAAGRGLQLLFYSVGIGQISSEVPQNLSASRPQDRQFILSSKKLLLSDSGFYLCAWSDGDTRNTIYFGEGSWLTVV.